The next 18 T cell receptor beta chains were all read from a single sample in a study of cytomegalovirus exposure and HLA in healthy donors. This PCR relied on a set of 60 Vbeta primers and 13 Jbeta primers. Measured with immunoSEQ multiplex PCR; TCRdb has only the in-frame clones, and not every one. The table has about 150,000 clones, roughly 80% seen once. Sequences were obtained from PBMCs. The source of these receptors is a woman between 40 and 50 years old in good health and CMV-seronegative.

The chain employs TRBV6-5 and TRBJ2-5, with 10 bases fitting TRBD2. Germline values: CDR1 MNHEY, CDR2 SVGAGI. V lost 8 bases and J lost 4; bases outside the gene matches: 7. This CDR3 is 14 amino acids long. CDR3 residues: CASRSGGAGETQYF. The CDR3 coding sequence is TGTGCCAGCCGAAGCGGGGGGGCCGGAGAGACCCAGTACTTC.

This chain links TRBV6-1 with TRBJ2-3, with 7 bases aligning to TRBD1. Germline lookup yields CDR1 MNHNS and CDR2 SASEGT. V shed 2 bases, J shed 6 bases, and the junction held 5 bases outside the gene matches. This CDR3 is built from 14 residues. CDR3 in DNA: TGTGCCAGCAGTGAAAGGGGGCAGGTGGATACGCAGTATTTT. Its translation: CASSERGQVDTQYF.

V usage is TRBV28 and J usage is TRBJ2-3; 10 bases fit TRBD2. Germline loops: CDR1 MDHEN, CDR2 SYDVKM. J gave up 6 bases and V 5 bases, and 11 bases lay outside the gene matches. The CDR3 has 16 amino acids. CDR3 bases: TGTGCCAGCAGTCGATTTGAACTAGCGGGGAAGGATACGCAGTATTTT. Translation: CASSRFELAGKDTQYF.

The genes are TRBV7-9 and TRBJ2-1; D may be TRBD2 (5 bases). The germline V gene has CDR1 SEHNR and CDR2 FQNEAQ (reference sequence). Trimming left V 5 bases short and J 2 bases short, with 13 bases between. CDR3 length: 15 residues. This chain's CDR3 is CASSPPSGPYNEQFF. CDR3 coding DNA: TGTGCCAGCAGCCCGCCAAGCGGCCCCTACAATGAGCAGTTCTTC.

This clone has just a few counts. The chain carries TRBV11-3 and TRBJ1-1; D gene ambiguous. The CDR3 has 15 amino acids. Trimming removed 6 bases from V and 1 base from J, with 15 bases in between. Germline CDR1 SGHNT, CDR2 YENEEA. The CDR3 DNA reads TGTGCCAGCAGTACTCGTTCTGTGAGGAACACTGAAGCTTTCTTT. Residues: CASSTRSVRNTEAFF.

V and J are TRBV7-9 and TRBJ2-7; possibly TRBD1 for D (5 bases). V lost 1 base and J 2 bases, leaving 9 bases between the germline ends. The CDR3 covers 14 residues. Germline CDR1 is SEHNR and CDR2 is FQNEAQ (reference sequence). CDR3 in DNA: TGTGCCAGCAGCTTAGGAACAGGCCCCTACGAGCAGTACTTC. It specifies CASSLGTGPYEQYF.

The DNA for the CDR3 is TGTGCCAGCAGCCCCCGAGGGTGGGAATACGAGCAGTACTTC. Translated, it gives CASSPRGWEYEQYF. The chain has TRBV7-9 and TRBJ2-7; D may be TRBD2 (5 bases). The germline V and J ends were trimmed by 5 bases and 4 bases, with 15 bases remaining between them. There are 14 residues in the CDR3. Per germline, CDR1 SEHNR and CDR2 FQNEAQ (reference sequence).

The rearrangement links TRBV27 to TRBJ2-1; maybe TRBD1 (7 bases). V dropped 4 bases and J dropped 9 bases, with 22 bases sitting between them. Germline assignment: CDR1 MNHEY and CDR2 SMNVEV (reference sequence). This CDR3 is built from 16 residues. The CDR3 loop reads CASSSRGIRGNGEQFF. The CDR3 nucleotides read TGTGCCAGCAGTTCTCGGGGGATCAGGGGGAACGGTGAGCAGTTCTTC.

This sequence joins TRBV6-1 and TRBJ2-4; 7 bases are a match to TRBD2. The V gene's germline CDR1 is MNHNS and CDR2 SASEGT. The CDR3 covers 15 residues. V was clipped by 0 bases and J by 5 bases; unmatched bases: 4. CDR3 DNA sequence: TGTGCCAGCAGTGAAGCAGGGAGGGCCCAAAACATTCAGTACTTC. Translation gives CASSEAGRAQNIQYF.

CDR3 amino acids: CASRRQGAEEKLFF. The DNA of the CDR3 is TGTGCCAGCAGAAGACAGGGGGCGGAAGAAAAACTGTTTTTT. The chain has TRBV2 and TRBJ1-4; the match to TRBD1 covers 10 bases. This CDR3 contains 14 residues. The germline gives CDR1 SNHLY, CDR2 FYNNEI. J lost 8 bases, V lost 6 bases, and 6 bases had no gene match.

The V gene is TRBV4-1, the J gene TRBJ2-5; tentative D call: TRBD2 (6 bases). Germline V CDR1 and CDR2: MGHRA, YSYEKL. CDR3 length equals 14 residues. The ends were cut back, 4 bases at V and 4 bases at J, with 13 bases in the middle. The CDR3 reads CASSLMGLGETQYF. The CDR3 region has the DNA TGCGCCAGCAGCCTAATGGGACTTGGAGAGACCCAGTACTTC.

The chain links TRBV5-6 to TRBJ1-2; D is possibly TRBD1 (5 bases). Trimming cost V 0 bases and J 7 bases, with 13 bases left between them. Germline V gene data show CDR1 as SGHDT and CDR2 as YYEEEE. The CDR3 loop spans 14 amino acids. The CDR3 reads CASSLGQGTTGYTF. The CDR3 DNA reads TGTGCCAGCAGCTTGGGCCAGGGAACGACTGGCTACACCTTC. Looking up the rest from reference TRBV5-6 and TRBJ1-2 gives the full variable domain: DAGVTQSPTHLIKTRGQQVTLRCSPKSGHDTVSWYQQALGQGPQFIFQYYEEEERQRGNFPDRFSGHQFPNYSSELNVNALLLGDSALYLCASSLGQGTTGYTFGSGTRLTVV.

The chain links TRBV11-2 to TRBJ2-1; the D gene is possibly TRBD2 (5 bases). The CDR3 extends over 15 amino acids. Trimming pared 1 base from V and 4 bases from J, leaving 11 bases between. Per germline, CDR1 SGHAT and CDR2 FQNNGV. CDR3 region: CASSLGGRSYNEQFF. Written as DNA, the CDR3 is TGTGCCAGCAGCTTAGGCGGGCGGAGTTACAATGAGCAGTTCTTC.

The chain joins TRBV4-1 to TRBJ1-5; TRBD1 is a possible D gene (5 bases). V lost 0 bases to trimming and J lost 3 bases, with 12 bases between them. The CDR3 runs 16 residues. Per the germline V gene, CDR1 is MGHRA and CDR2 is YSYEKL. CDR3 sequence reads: CASSQDLSGFNQPQHF. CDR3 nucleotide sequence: TGCGCCAGCAGCCAAGATCTATCAGGGTTCAATCAGCCCCAGCATTTT.

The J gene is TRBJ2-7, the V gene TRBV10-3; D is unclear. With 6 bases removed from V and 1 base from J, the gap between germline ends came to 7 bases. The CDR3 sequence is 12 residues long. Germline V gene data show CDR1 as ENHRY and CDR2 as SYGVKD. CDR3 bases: TGTGCCATCAGAGACACATCCTACGAGCAGTACTTC. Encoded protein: CAIRDTSYEQYF.

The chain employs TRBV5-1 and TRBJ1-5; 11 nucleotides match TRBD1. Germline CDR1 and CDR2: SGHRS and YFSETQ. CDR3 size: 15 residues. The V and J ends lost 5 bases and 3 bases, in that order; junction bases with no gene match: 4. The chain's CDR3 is CASRPGQGDNQPQHF. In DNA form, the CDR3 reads TGCGCCAGCAGACCGGGACAGGGGGACAATCAGCCCCAGCATTTT. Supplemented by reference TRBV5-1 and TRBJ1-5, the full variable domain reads KAGVTQTPRYLIKTRGQQVTLSCSPISGHRSVSWYQQTPGQGLQFLFEYFSETQRNKGNFPGRFSGRQFSNSRSEMNVSTLELGDSALYLCASRPGQGDNQPQHFGDGTRLSIL.

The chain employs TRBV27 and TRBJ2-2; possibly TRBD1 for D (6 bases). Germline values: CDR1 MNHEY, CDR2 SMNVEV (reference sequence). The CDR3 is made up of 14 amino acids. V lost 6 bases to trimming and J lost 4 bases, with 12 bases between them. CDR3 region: CASRWDTTTGELFF. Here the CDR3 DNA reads TGTGCCAGCAGGTGGGACACCACCACCGGGGAGCTGTTTTTT.

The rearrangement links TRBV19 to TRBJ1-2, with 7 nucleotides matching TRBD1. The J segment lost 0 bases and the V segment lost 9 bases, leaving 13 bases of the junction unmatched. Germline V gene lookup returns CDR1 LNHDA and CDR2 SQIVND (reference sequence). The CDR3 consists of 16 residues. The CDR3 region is CASIKRTGTSNYGYTF. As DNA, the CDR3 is TGTGCCAGCATCAAAAGGACAGGTACCTCTAACTATGGCTACACCTTC. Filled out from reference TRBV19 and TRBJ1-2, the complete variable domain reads DGGITQSPKYLFRKEGQNVTLSCEQNLNHDAMYWYRQDPGQGLRLIYYSQIVNDFQKGDIAEGYSVSREKKESFPLTVTSAQKNPTAFYLCASIKRTGTSNYGYTFGSGTRLTVV.